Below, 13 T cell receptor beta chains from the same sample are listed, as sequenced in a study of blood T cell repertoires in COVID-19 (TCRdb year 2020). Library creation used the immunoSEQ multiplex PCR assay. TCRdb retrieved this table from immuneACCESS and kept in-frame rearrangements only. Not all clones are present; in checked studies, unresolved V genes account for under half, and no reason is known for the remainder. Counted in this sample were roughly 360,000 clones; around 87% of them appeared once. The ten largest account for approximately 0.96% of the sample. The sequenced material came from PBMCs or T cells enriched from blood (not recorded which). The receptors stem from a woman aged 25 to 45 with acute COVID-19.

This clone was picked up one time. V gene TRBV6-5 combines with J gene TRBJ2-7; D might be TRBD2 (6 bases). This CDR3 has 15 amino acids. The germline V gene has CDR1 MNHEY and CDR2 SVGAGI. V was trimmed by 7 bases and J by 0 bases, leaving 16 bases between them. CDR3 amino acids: CASKSSGLDSYEQYF. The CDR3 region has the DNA TGTGCCAGCAAATCCTCGGGACTGGACTCCTACGAGCAGTACTTC.

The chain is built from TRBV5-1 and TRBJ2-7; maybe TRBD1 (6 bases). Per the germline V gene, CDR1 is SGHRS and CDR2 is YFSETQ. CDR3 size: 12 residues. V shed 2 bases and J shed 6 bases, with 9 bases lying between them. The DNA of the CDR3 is TGCGCCAGCAGCTTCGGACAGACCGAGCAGTACTTC. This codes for CASSFGQTEQYF.

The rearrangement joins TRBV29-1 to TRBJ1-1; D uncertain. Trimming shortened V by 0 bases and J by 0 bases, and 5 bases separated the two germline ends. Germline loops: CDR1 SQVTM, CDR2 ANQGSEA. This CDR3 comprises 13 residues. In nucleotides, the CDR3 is TGCAGCGTTGAAGACCCTATGAACACTGAAGCTTTCTTT. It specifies CSVEDPMNTEAFF.

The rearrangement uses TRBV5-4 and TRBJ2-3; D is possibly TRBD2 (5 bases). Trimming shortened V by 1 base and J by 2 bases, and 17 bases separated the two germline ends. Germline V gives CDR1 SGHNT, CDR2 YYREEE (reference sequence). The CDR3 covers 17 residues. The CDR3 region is CASSLMWSSGYTDTQYF. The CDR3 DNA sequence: TGTGCCAGCAGCTTGATGTGGAGCAGCGGATACACAGATACGCAGTATTTT.

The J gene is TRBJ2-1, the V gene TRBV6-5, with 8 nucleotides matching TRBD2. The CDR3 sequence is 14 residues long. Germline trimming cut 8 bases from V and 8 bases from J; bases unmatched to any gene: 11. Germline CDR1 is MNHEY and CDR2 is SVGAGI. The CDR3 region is CASQIAGIGDEQFF. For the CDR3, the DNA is TGTGCCAGCCAAATAGCGGGGATAGGGGATGAGCAGTTCTTC.

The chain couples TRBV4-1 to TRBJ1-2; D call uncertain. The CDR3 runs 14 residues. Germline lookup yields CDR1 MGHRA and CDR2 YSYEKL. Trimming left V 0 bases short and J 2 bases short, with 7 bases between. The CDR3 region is CASSQDTVNYGYTF. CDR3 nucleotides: TGCGCCAGCAGCCAAGATACAGTAAACTATGGCTACACCTTC.

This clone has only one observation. CDR3 loop: CASSTLGRSSYNSPLHF. In DNA form, the CDR3 reads TGTGCCAGCAGCACCCTAGGGAGGAGCTCCTATAATTCACCCCTCCACTTT. This rearrangement joins TRBV2 to TRBJ1-6; the D is unclear. The germline CDR1 and CDR2 sequences are SNHLY and FYNNEI. This CDR3 has 17 amino acids. V lost 6 bases to trimming and J lost 0 bases, with 15 bases between them.

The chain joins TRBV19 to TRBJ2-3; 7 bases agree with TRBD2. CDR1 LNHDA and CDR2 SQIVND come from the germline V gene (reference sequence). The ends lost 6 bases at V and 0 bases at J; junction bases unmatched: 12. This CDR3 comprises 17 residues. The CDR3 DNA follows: TGTGCCAGTAGCCTGTACTTGGGGGGGACTAGCACAGATACGCAGTATTTT. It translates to CASSLYLGGTSTDTQYF.

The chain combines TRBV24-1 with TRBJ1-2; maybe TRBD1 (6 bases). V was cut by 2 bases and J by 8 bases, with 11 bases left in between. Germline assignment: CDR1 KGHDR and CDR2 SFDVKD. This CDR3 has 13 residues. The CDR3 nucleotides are TGTGCCACCAGTGATTGGGGGCCCAGCGGCTACACCTTC. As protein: CATSDWGPSGYTF.

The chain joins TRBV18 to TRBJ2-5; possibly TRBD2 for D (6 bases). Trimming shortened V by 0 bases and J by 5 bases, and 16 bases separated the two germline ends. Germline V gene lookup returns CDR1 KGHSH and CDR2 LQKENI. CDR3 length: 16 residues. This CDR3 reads CASSPPGGVSGETQYF. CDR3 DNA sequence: TGTGCCAGCTCACCACCGGGGGGAGTATCTGGGGAGACCCAGTACTTC.

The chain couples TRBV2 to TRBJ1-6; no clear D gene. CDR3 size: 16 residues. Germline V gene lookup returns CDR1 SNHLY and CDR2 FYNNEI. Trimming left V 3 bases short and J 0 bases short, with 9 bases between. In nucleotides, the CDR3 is TGTGCCAGCAGTGACACCCTCAGCTCCTATAATTCACCCCTCCACTTT. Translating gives CASSDTLSSYNSPLHF.

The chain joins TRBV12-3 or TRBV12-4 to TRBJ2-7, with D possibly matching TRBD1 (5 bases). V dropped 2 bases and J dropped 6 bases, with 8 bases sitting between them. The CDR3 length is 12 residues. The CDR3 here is CASSLWGSEQYF. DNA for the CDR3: TGTGCCAGCAGTTTATGGGGCTCCGAGCAGTACTTC.

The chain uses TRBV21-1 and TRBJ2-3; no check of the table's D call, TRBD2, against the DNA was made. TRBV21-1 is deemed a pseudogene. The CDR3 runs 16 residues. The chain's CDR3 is CASTYANGFCTDTQYF. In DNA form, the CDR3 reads TGTGCCAGCACCTACGCGAACGGGTTTTGCACAGATACGCAGTATTTT.